Each of the 28 T cell receptor beta chains below was sequenced from the same sample in a study of tumor-infiltrating lymphocytes in oesophageal squamous cell carcinoma. One entry per CDR3 protein, called by TCRdb with MiXCR from the PCR reads. Here the sample spans about 10,000 distinct CDR3 sequences, roughly three fifths being singletons. Source material: esophageal tumor tissue. Source of these receptors: a male donor with esophageal squamous cell carcinoma.

The chain carries TRBV7-2 and TRBJ2-1, with 14 nucleotides matching TRBD2. The V segment lost 6 bases and the J segment 7 bases; nucleotides outside the gene matches: 5. Germline CDR1 SGHTA, CDR2 FQGNSA. The CDR3 spans 15 residues. The CDR3 protein is CASSLGLAGVNEQFF. In DNA, the CDR3 is TGTGCCAGCAGTTTGGGACTAGCGGGAGTTAATGAGCAGTTCTTC.

In its sample, this clonotype was seen a few times. The chain recombines TRBV7-6 with TRBJ2-1, with 7 bases matching TRBD1. Germline V gives CDR1 SGHVS, CDR2 FNYEAQ. V shed 3 bases, J shed 5 bases, and the junction held 1 base outside the gene matches. This CDR3 spans 13 amino acids. The CDR3 DNA follows: TGTGCCAGCAGCTTCGACAGGGACAATGAGCAGTTCTTC. This translates into CASSFDRDNEQFF.

This clonotype has a handful of counts. The rearrangement links TRBV12-3 or TRBV12-4 to TRBJ2-4; 8 bases match TRBD2. The tail of the sequence fits TRBJ2-7 better, so the J call may be wrong. CDR3 size: 13 residues. CDR3 DNA sequence: TGTGCCAGCAGTTTCAGCGGGAGCTACGAGCAGTACTTC. It codes for CASSFSGSYEQYF.

V and J are TRBV6-1 and TRBJ2-7; TRBD2 aligns across 8 bases. Trimming removed 5 bases from V and 0 bases from J; junction bases left unmatched: 6. This CDR3 has 15 amino acids. Germline V gene lookup returns CDR1 MNHNS and CDR2 SASEGT. CDR3 sequence reads: CASSSRGGVSYEQYF. In DNA form, the CDR3 reads TGTGCCAGCAGTTCACGGGGGGGAGTCTCCTACGAGCAGTACTTC.

The V gene is TRBV7-2, the J gene TRBJ2-7; D possibly matches TRBD1 or TRBD2 (5 bases each). The J call could be wrong; TRBJ2-1 is a better fit for the DNA end. The germline CDR1 and CDR2 sequences are SGHTA and FQGNSA. This CDR3 is built from 14 residues. The CDR3 spells CASSLAGASDIQFF. The DNA for the CDR3 is TGTGCCAGCAGCTTAGCCGGGGCTTCGGACATTCAGTTCTTC.

The chain carries TRBV7-2 and TRBJ1-4, with D hard to call. The CDR3 has 14 amino acids. Trimming pared 2 bases from V and 3 bases from J, leaving 7 bases between. The V gene's germline CDR1 is SGHTA and CDR2 FQGNSA. Here the CDR3 reads CASSLKWSNEKLFF. In DNA, the CDR3 is TGTGCCAGCAGCTTAAAGTGGTCTAATGAAAAACTGTTTTTT.

This clonotype was seen once. Because it lacks the conserved phenylalanine or tryptophan at the end, this CDR3 is likely a read error. No DNA is shown, since the ends of the CDR3 on it are uncertain; the CDR3 is the one TCRdb lists. V is TRBV7-7 and J is TRBJ2-3; the table names TRBD1, a call not compared with the DNA. Ends included, the CDR3 has 21 residues. Germline CDR1 SSHAT, CDR2 FNYEAQ (reference sequence). The CDR3 spells CAGPLAPISAGTDTTSSTSVR.

The V gene is TRBV7-4, the J gene TRBJ1-4; possible D gene TRBD1, 5 bases. Trimming took off 2 bases at V and 7 bases at J, with 11 bases between the two ends. CDR3 length: 14 amino acids. Germline assignment: CDR1 SGHVT and CDR2 SQSDAQ. The CDR3 sequence is CASSLTREGEKLFF. CDR3 nucleotides: TGTGCCAGCAGCTTAACCAGGGAGGGTGAAAAACTGTTTTTT.

The DNA of the CDR3 is TGTGCCAGCAGTTACCCGGGTGAGACCCAGTACTTC. As protein: CASSYPGETQYF. V usage is TRBV6-6 and J usage is TRBJ2-7; D is unclear. The assigned J gene may be wrong: the sequence end matches TRBJ2-5 better. Germline lookup yields CDR1 MNHNY and CDR2 SVGAGI (reference sequence). The CDR3 is made up of 12 amino acids.

V usage is TRBV28 and J usage is TRBJ2-2; 8 nucleotides line up with TRBD2. Germline CDR1 reads MDHEN; CDR2 reads SYDVKM. The CDR3 consists of 15 residues. With 5 bases clipped from V and 2 bases from J, the junction kept 4 bases outside the gene matches. Here the CDR3 DNA reads TGTGCCAGCAGTCGGGGGGGTGGTAACACCGGGGAGCTGTTTTTT. Translation gives CASSRGGGNTGELFF.

The gene calls are TRBV7-6 and TRBJ1-5; tentatively, D is TRBD1 (6 bases). V gave up 4 bases and J gave up 2 bases, with 12 bases separating them. The V gene's germline CDR1 is SGHVS and CDR2 FNYEAQ. This CDR3 has 15 residues. Here the CDR3 DNA reads TGTGCCAGCAGCTCCACAGGGTATGGCAATCAGCCCCAGCATTTT. Its translation is CASSSTGYGNQPQHF.

The rearrangement uses TRBV7-4 and TRBJ2-3; the D call may be TRBD1 or TRBD2 (6 bases each). The CDR3 is made up of 14 amino acids. Trimming stripped 5 bases from V and 10 bases from J, with 19 bases between. The germline V gene has CDR1 SGHVT and CDR2 SQSDAQ. The CDR3 loop reads CASSGRKGGYAQYF. The CDR3 nucleotides are TGTGCCAGCAGCGGCCGGAAGGGGGGCTACGCGCAGTATTTT.

The chain recombines TRBV20-1 with TRBJ2-3; D call uncertain. The CDR3 has 16 residues. Germline V lookup: CDR1 DFQATT, CDR2 SNEGSKA (reference sequence). The germline V and J ends were trimmed by 3 bases and 0 bases, with 16 bases remaining between them. DNA of the CDR3: TGCAGTGCTAGCCACCGCCAGTCGGTGAGCACAGATACGCAGTATTTT. This encodes CSASHRQSVSTDTQYF.

The chain employs TRBV7-2 and TRBJ2-3, with D tentatively TRBD1 (6 bases). Trimming pared 5 bases from V and 7 bases from J, leaving 13 bases between. This CDR3 spans 13 amino acids. The germline V gene has CDR1 SGHTA and CDR2 FQGNSA. The CDR3 nucleotides are TGTGCCAGCAGCCCCGGGACACCGCATACGCAGTATTTT. Its translation: CASSPGTPHTQYF. Based on the CDR3 plus reference TRBV7-2 and TRBJ2-3, the full variable domain is GAGVSQSPSNKVTEKGKDVELRCDPISGHTALYWYRQSLGQGLEFLIYFQGNSAPDKSGLPSDRFSAERTGGSVSTLTIQRTQQEDSAVYLCASSPGTPHTQYFGPGTRLTVL.

CDR3 DNA sequence: TGTGCCAGCAGTTTCCAAGACTATGGCTACACCTTC. Translating gives CASSFQDYGYTF. The chain links TRBV12-3 or TRBV12-4 to TRBJ1-2; D ambiguous. The CDR3 covers 12 residues. The V end lost 3 bases, the J end lost 3 bases, and 5 bases lay between the germline ends.

By proportion, this clonotype is medium-sized (0.01 to 0.1%). The chain couples TRBV12-3 or TRBV12-4 to TRBJ2-2; 8 nucleotides align to TRBD1. This CDR3 has 16 residues. J gave up 7 bases and V 5 bases, and 12 bases lay outside the gene matches. In DNA, the CDR3 is TGTGCCAGCAGTCCCAGTCGACAGGGGTTTATCGGGGAGCTGTTTTTT. Residues: CASSPSRQGFIGELFF.

This clonotype is medium-sized by share. The chain recombines TRBV5-5 with TRBJ2-3; D is unresolved. The V end was cut by 0 bases, the J end by 8 bases, with 10 bases between. CDR3 size: 13 residues. From germline, CDR1 is SGHKS and CDR2 YYEKEE (reference sequence). DNA of the CDR3: TGTGCCAGCAGCTTGGAAGTTCGCGTTACGCAGTATTTT. Amino acids: CASSLEVRVTQYF.

The CDR3 DNA follows: TGTGCCAGCAGCTTAGGACAGCACTACGAGCAGTACTTC. As protein: CASSLGQHYEQYF. The chain recombines TRBV7-8 with TRBJ2-7; D may be TRBD1 (5 bases). The V gene lost 1 base and the J gene lost 3 bases, with 7 bases spanning the gap. CDR3 length equals 13 residues. The germline V gene has CDR1 SGHVS and CDR2 FQNEAQ. The entire variable domain, with the rest obtained from reference TRBV7-8 and TRBJ2-7, is as follows: GAGVSQSPRYKVAKRGQDVALRCDPISGHVSLFWYQQALGQGPEFLTYFQNEAQLDKSGLPSDRFFAERPEGSVSTLKIQRTQQEDSAVYLCASSLGQHYEQYFGPGTRLTVT.

Notes on this clonotype: Since the CDR3 does not end with the conserved phenylalanine or tryptophan, this likely comes from a read error. No DNA is shown, since the ends of the CDR3 on it are uncertain; the CDR3 is the one TCRdb lists. This rearrangement joins TRBV7-2 to TRBJ2-1. The germline V gene has CDR1 SGHTA and CDR2 FQGNSA. The CDR3 is made up of 16 amino acids, end residues included. This chain's CDR3 is CASSLEGRRYEQYFGS.

V gene TRBV7-6 combines with J gene TRBJ2-6; no definite D call. Germline V gives CDR1 SGHVS, CDR2 FNYEAQ. This CDR3 has 18 amino acids. Trimming stripped 2 bases from V and 0 bases from J, with 14 bases between. The CDR3 is CASSLPVGSVSGANVLTF. The CDR3, as DNA: TGTGCCAGCAGCTTACCAGTAGGGTCTGTCTCTGGGGCCAACGTCCTGACTTTC.

This clonotype is medium-sized by share. The rearrangement joins TRBV7-3 to TRBJ2-7; D unclear. The V gene's germline CDR1 is SGHTA and CDR2 FQGTGA. The CDR3 has 13 residues. Trimming cost V 2 bases and J 7 bases, with 12 bases left between them. Written as DNA, the CDR3 is TGTGCCAGCAGCTTATTAAGATACAATGAGCAGTACTTC. Encoded protein: CASSLLRYNEQYF.

This clonotype has a handful of counts. The chain uses TRBV7-9 and TRBJ2-7, with 9 bases matching TRBD1. The end of the DNA fits TRBJ2-1 better, so the J call may be wrong. CDR1 and CDR2 (germline): SEHNR, FQNEAQ (reference sequence). There are 14 residues in the CDR3. CDR3 residues: CASSLGTGIHEQFF. The CDR3, as DNA: TGTGCCAGCAGCTTGGGGACAGGGATCCATGAGCAGTTCTTC.

This clonotype was seen a single time. The chain links TRBV6-1 to TRBJ2-4; 8 bases fit TRBD1. Judging by the DNA end, TRBJ2-5 fits better; the J call may be wrong. Germline CDR1 MNHNS, CDR2 SASEGT. The CDR3 has 13 residues. This chain's CDR3 is CASSSRGRETQYF. As DNA, the CDR3 is TGTGCCAGCAGTTCCAGGGGGCGAGAGACCCAGTACTTC.

This clonotype was seen more than once but under ten times. The chain links TRBV6-6 to TRBJ2-1; D may correspond to TRBD1 or TRBD2 (6 bases each). Trimming pared 0 bases from V and 8 bases from J, leaving 11 bases between. This CDR3 has 14 amino acids. CDR1 is MNHNY and CDR2 is SVGAGI in the germline V gene (reference sequence). CDR3 nucleotides: TGTGCCAGCAGTTACTCGAGGAGGGGGGATGAGCAGTTCTTC. Its translation is CASSYSRRGDEQFF.

This chain connects TRBV7-6 to TRBJ2-1; D perhaps matches TRBD2 (7 bases). The J call may not be correct, given that the DNA end is closer to TRBJ2-7. Germline V gene sequence: CDR1 SGHVS, CDR2 FNYEAQ. This CDR3 spans 17 amino acids. The DNA of the CDR3 is TGTGCCAGCAGCCCGAGGGGGTGGCGGGGGAATAACAATGAGCAGTACTTC. Its translation: CASSPRGWRGNNNEQYF.

This clonotype is medium-sized by share. The V and J genes are TRBV7-9 and TRBJ2-3, with 7 bases lining up with TRBD2. Germline CDR1 SEHNR, CDR2 FQNEAQ (reference sequence). Trimming at V came to 1 base and at J to 2 bases, leaving 9 bases not matched to a gene. The CDR3 has 17 residues. CDR3 protein: CASSLGVLAESTDTQYF. CDR3 in DNA: TGTGCCAGCAGCTTAGGGGTTCTAGCGGAATCCACAGATACGCAGTATTTT.

V gene TRBV7-2 combines with J gene TRBJ2-5, with 8 bases that match TRBD1. Judging by the DNA end, TRBJ2-1 fits better; the J call may be wrong. CDR1 and CDR2 from the germline V gene are SGHTA and FQGNSA. This CDR3 region has 15 residues. The CDR3 nucleotides are TGTGCCAGCAGCTTAGAACAGGGGGACTACAATGAGCAGTTCTTC. This translates into CASSLEQGDYNEQFF.

The rearrangement links TRBV7-6 to TRBJ2-5, with D possibly being TRBD1 (6 bases). The J call is uncertain, as TRBJ2-1 better fits the DNA end. The CDR3 is 17 residues long. Looked up from germline, CDR1 is SGHVS and CDR2 is FNYEAQ. The CDR3 DNA sequence: TGTGCCAGCAGCTTAGTTCACAGGGCAGGGTTTGGTAATGAGCAGTTCTTC. Encoded protein: CASSLVHRAGFGNEQFF.